These 21 T cell receptor beta chains originate from one sample sequenced in a study of low-dose radiotherapy and immunotherapy resistance in tumors. cDNA synthesis used a TRAV/TRBV-specific primer set for both chains. TCRs were amplified for roughly 20 PCR cycles with a constant-region primer and V-primer adapter. TCRdb reprocessed the reads with MiXCR, giving one entry per CDR3 protein. Of roughly 32,000 distinct CDR3 sequences listed, around 50% were seen once; the top ten hold roughly 5.8%. Sample time point: after trial treatment. The treatment denotes: LDRT plus nivolumab, ipilimumab, low-dose cyclophosphamide and aspirin (RACIN trial). The sequencing used PBMCs, collected after low-dose radiotherapy plus immunotherapy. The receptors were sampled from a male donor with gallbladder cancer.

This clonotype was seen many times. The CDR3 DNA reads TGTGCCAGCTCACCCTTAACCGGGACAGCCTACGAGCAGTACTTC. Protein product: CASSPLTGTAYEQYF. This rearrangement joins TRBV18 to TRBJ2-7; 7 bases align to TRBD1. The ends lost 3 bases at V and 2 bases at J; junction bases unmatched: 7. In germline, CDR1 is KGHSH, CDR2 LQKENI. The CDR3 contains 15 residues.

This clonotype came up many times. The CDR3 sequence: CSASTGTSGETQYF. CDR3 bases: TGCAGTGCTAGCACTGGGACTAGCGGGGAGACCCAGTACTTC. The chain employs TRBV20-1 and TRBJ2-5; TRBD2 aligns across 12 bases. V was pared by 3 bases and J by 5 bases, with 4 bases of the junction left unmatched. The CDR3 is made up of 14 amino acids. The germline CDR1 and CDR2 sequences are DFQATT and SNEGSKA (reference sequence).

This sequence joins TRBV6-6 and TRBJ2-1; D possibly uses TRBD1 or TRBD2 (5 bases each). This CDR3 has 15 residues. Germline loops: CDR1 MNHNY, CDR2 SVGAGI (reference sequence). The V gene lost 5 bases and the J gene lost 2 bases, with 13 bases spanning the gap. The CDR3 spells CASSSAGTPYNEQFF. CDR3 DNA sequence: TGTGCCAGCAGTAGCGCCGGGACCCCCTACAATGAGCAGTTCTTC.

The gene calls are TRBV6-2 or TRBV6-3 and TRBJ1-6; no clear D gene. Germline assignment: CDR1 MNHEY and CDR2 SVGEGT. Trimming pared 5 bases from V and 2 bases from J, leaving 13 bases between. This CDR3 has 16 residues. The CDR3 loop reads CASSEEGGPYNSPLHF. The CDR3 DNA reads TGTGCCAGCAGTGAAGAGGGCGGACCCTATAATTCACCCCTCCACTTT.

This clonotype was picked up many times. The genes are TRBV28 and TRBJ1-2; D may be TRBD1 (5 bases). Germline V gene lookup returns CDR1 MDHEN and CDR2 SYDVKM. This CDR3 spans 14 amino acids. V was shortened by 2 bases and J by 8 bases, with 15 bases between the two germline ends. The CDR3 sequence is CASSLGGIREGYTF. CDR3 sequence (DNA): TGTGCCAGCAGTTTAGGGGGGATTCGGGAAGGCTACACCTTC.

Remarks on this clonotype: This sequence is one base from a far larger clone and is likely a read error. This sequence joins TRBV13 and TRBJ2-7; D is undetermined. The germline V gene has CDR1 PRHDT and CDR2 FYEKMQ (reference sequence). CDR3 length: 13 amino acids. Written as DNA, the CDR3 is TGTGCCAGCATCTTATTGTCCTCCCTCGAGCAGTACTTC. Protein product: CASILLSSLEQYF.

The chain uses TRBV4-1 and TRBJ2-5; TRBD2 matches at 8 bases. Germline CDR1 is MGHRA and CDR2 is YSYEKL. The CDR3 is 15 residues long. V trimming: 4 bases; J trimming: 2 bases; junction bases outside the gene matches: 6. CDR3 DNA: TGCGCCAGCAGCCCCCTGGCTAGCGGGCAAGAGACCCAGTACTTC. Protein product: CASSPLASGQETQYF.

On this clonotype itself: Because the CDR3's place on the DNA is in doubt, the DNA is left out and the CDR3 is given as listed by TCRdb. The rearrangement uses TRBV28 and TRBJ2-5. Including both end residues, the CDR3 is 21 amino acids long. Germline values: CDR1 MDHEN, CDR2 SYDVKM. CDR3 loop: CASSFYICSAPDVRSQETQYF.

By share, this clonotype counts as medium-sized. V and J are TRBV6-1 and TRBJ2-1, with D perhaps given as TRBD1 or TRBD2 (6 bases each). Trimming took 5 bases from V and 8 from J, leaving 19 bases between them. Looked up from germline, CDR1 is MNHNS and CDR2 is SASEGT. CDR3 length equals 15 residues. In DNA form, the CDR3 reads TGTGCCAGCAGTTCCCGGGCATTAAGGGGGGATGAGCAGTTCTTC. Amino acids: CASSSRALRGDEQFF.

As concerns this clonotype: The germline gene is not matched at one end of the junction; a read error may be the cause. The chain is built from TRBV5-6 and TRBJ2-5; D is undetermined. Looked up from germline, CDR1 is SGHDT and CDR2 is YYEEEE. This CDR3 comprises 17 residues. The CDR3 loop is CASRLGLQNFKGETQYF. The CDR3 coding sequence is TGTGCCAGCCGCTTGGGCCTTCAAAACTTTAAAGGAGAGACCCAGTACTTC.

This clonotype is medium-sized (0.01 to 0.1%) within its sample. The V and J genes are TRBV12-3 or TRBV12-4 and TRBJ2-1, with a weak D call TRBD1 (7 bases). The length of the CDR3 is 14 residues. V lost 6 bases and J 9 bases, leaving 18 bases between the germline ends. CDR3 amino acids: CASSPTAGGLEQFF. In DNA form, the CDR3 reads TGTGCCAGCAGCCCTACGGCAGGGGGACTTGAGCAGTTCTTC.

This clonotype is categorized as medium-sized (0.01 to 0.1%). The V call is TRBV3-1, the J call TRBJ2-3; TRBD2 aligns across 7 bases. With 0 bases clipped from V and 1 base from J, the junction kept 4 bases outside the gene matches. The germline V gene has CDR1 LGHDT and CDR2 YNNKEL (reference sequence). This CDR3 has 16 amino acids. Written as DNA, the CDR3 is TGTGCCAGCAGCCAAGACGTGGCGGGAGGCACAGATACGCAGTATTTT. Protein product: CASSQDVAGGTDTQYF.

This clonotype was counted ten times or more. This chain connects TRBV9 to TRBJ2-7; the match to TRBD1 covers 11 bases. Germline CDR1 is SGDLS and CDR2 is YYNGEE. V shed 3 bases and J 5 bases; nucleotides not matched to a gene: 4. The length of the CDR3 is 14 residues. CDR3 coding DNA: TGTGCCAGCAGCGAAGGACAGGGGGCCAACGAGCAGTACTTC. Translated, it gives CASSEGQGANEQYF.

The chain uses TRBV5-1 and TRBJ2-1; TRBD2 matches at 8 bases. This CDR3 comprises 16 residues. V lost 1 base, J lost 5 bases, and 8 bases stayed unmatched. Germline V gene data show CDR1 as SGHRS and CDR2 as YFSETQ. CDR3 in amino acids: CASSLLGGGPNNEQFF. Written as DNA, the CDR3 is TGCGCCAGCAGCTTGTTGGGCGGGGGGCCAAACAATGAGCAGTTCTTC.

This chain links TRBV5-6 with TRBJ2-1; D ambiguous. V was pared by 4 bases and J by 13 bases, with 15 bases between. Germline V lookup: CDR1 SGHDT, CDR2 YYEEEE. This CDR3 is 12 amino acids long. In DNA form, the CDR3 reads TGTGCCAGCAGCAAGGAACCCCAGATACAGTTCTTC. It is translated as CASSKEPQIQFF.

This clonotype turned up a few times. This chain links TRBV5-1 with TRBJ2-1, with 9 bases lining up with TRBD2. CDR3 length equals 15 residues. CDR1 and CDR2 from the germline V gene are SGHRS and YFSETQ. V shed 7 bases, J shed 3 bases, and the junction held 8 bases outside the gene matches. CDR3 in amino acids: CASGTGTSIYNEQFF. The CDR3 DNA follows: TGCGCCAGCGGAACCGGGACTAGCATCTACAATGAGCAGTTCTTC.

This chain links TRBV6-2 or TRBV6-3 with TRBJ2-2; D could derive from TRBD1 or TRBD2 (5 bases each). Trimming removed 2 bases from V and 6 bases from J, with 13 bases in between. Germline assignment: CDR1 MNHEY and CDR2 SVGEGT. The CDR3 runs 15 residues. CDR3 amino acids: CASSYTAGSSGELFF. For the CDR3, the DNA is TGTGCCAGCAGTTACACGGCAGGGAGTTCCGGGGAGCTGTTTTTT.

The rearrangement joins TRBV29-1 to TRBJ2-3; 8 bases align to TRBD2. CDR1 is SQVTM, CDR2 ANQGSEA, per germline. The CDR3 is made up of 13 amino acids. The J segment lost 5 bases and the V segment lost 3 bases, leaving 4 bases of the junction unmatched. The CDR3 region has the DNA TGCAGCGTTGACCGACGGGGGGGAGATACGCAGTATTTT. This codes for CSVDRRGGDTQYF.

This clonotype is judged medium-sized. The chain combines TRBV6-2 or TRBV6-3 with TRBJ2-5; TRBD1 is a possible D gene (6 bases). The germline gives CDR1 MNHEY, CDR2 SVGEGT. The CDR3 is 11 residues long. V was trimmed by 9 bases and J by 5 bases, leaving 10 bases between them. The DNA of the CDR3 is TGTGCCAGATACAGGGAGGAGACCCAGTACTTC. It codes for CARYREETQYF.

As for this clonotype: This is likely an artifact of a read error, given a far larger clone one base away. The chain links TRBV21-1 to TRBJ2-1; TRBD2, the table's D call, lacks a check against the DNA. TRBV21-1 has pseudogene status. The CDR3 runs 18 residues. CDR3 sequence reads: CASSKGISWDRQDYEQFF. CDR3 nucleotide sequence: TGTGCCAGCAGCAAAGGGATCTCGTGGGATAGGCAGGACTACGAGCAGTTCTTC.

The rearrangement links TRBV4-3 to TRBJ1-2, with D perhaps TRBD1 (6 bases). The ends were cut back, 1 base at V and 6 bases at J, with 15 bases in the middle. The CDR3 has 15 residues. Germline V gene data show CDR1 as LGHNA and CDR2 as YSLEER. The chain's CDR3 is CASSQAFRGGDGYTF. In nucleotides, the CDR3 is TGCGCCAGCAGCCAAGCTTTCAGGGGAGGAGATGGCTACACCTTC.